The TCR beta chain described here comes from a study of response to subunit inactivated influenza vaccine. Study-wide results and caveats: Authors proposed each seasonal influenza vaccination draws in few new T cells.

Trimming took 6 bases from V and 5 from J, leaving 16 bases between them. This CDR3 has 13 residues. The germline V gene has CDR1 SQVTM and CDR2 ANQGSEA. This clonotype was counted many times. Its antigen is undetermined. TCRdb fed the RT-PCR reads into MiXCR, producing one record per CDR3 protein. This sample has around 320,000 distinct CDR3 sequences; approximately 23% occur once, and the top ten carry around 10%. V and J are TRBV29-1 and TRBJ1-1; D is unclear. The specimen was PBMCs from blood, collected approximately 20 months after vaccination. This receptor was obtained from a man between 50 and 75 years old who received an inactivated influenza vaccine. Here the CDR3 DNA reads TGCAGCGTCGCCGGGTCTGGAGAGACTGAAGCTTTCTTT. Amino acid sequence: CSVAGSGETEAFF.